This T cell receptor beta chain was documented in a study of OX40 agonist ivuxolimab in advanced cancers. Background on the study: Among those enrolled, mean age was 60 years (range about 23 to 85) and 75% to 85% were male.

This table comes from immunoSEQ multiplex PCR, and its TCRdb copy is limited to in-frame clones, with some not included. The repertoire holds tens of thousands of clones, approximately 90% seen once, with about 0.25% in the top ten. Details on this clone: Its specificity is unknown. Its ends do not fully match the called genes, so a read error is possible.

Systemic immunosuppression or autoimmune disease history was grounds to exclude patients. Blood draws occurred at baseline, cycle 4 day 1, and cycle 7 day 1. General study points: CD8+ T cells were the subset that, on average, had more expanded clones than CD4+.

The CDR3 is made up of 14 amino acids. CDR1 ENHRY and CDR2 SYGVKD come from the germline V gene. The V gene is TRBV10-3, the J gene TRBJ2-5, with D perhaps given as TRBD1 or TRBD2 (6 bases each). The receptor comes from an adult with an advanced solid tumor such as melanoma, head and neck, liver or kidney cancer. Sequencing was performed on CD4+ or CD8+ T cells sorted from blood, taken in a trial of the OX40 agonist ivuxolimab. In DNA, the CDR3 is TGTGCCGCAAACCCCTCCGGGGGCCAAGGGACCCAGTACTTC. Its protein is CAANPSGGQGTQYF.